The rows below give T cell receptor beta chains drawn from one sample of a study of CD8+CD57+ T cells in acquired aplastic anemia. Each CDR3 protein gets one entry after TCRdb re-called the reads with MiXCR. The table lists about 190,000 distinct CDR3 sequences, under 70% of them singletons, with under 60% in the top ten. Sequenced: sorted CD4+, CD8+, or CD8+CD57+ T cells (not recorded which) from PBMCs. Receptors were obtained from a human donor with severe aplastic anemia or a healthy control (not recorded which). The CDR3 runs from the conserved cysteine through the conserved F or W. A D gene is named only where the DNA matches it firmly.

TRBJ1-2,TRBV7-9,.,TGTGCCAGCAGCCTACGGGGTGGAGGATTAGGCTTC,CASSLRGGGLGF
TRBJ2-7,TRBV2,.,TGTGCCAGCAGTCGGGCGGGGGCCGTAGACTACGAGCAGTACTTC,CASSRAGAVDYEQYF
TRBJ1-6,TRBV19,.,TGTGCCAGTAGTATAGTAGGCAAAGGGCTCCACTTT,CASSIVGKGLHF
TRBJ2-5,TRBV20-1,TRBD2,TGCAGTGCTCCGGATAGCGGGAGGGCCCTTGAGCAGTACTTC,CSAPDSGRALEQYF
TRBJ1-1,TRBV7-9,TRBD1,TGTGCCAGCAGGCATAACAGGGGATCCTTGAACACTGAAGCTTTCTTT,CASRHNRGSLNTEAFF
TRBJ2-2,TRBV24-1,.,TGTGCCACCAAGGGGACCACCGGGGAGCTGTTTTTT,CATKGTTGELFF
TRBJ2-3,TRBV7-8,TRBD2,TGTGCCAGCAGCTTAGGGCGGGGGTCAGATACGCAGTATTTT,CASSLGRGSDTQYF
TRBJ2-7,TRBV2,.,TGTGCCAGCGGTGACGGTTCGGGGGGCACCTACGAGCAGTACTTC,CASGDGSGGTYEQYF
TRBJ1-1,TRBV15,.,TGTGCCACGACCACAGTGATGAACACTGAAGCTTTCTTT,CATTTVMNTEAFF
TRBJ2-7,TRBV10-3,.,TGTGCCACCCGTGACTATTACGAGCAGTACTTC,CATRDYYEQYF
TRBJ2-2,TRBV6-1,.,TGTGCCAGCAGTGAAGGACTCGGCACCGGGGAGCTGTTTTTT,CASSEGLGTGELFF